These T cell receptor beta chains were read from a single sample in a study of blood T cells in healthy people across ages. TCRdb recomputed calls from the 5' RACE reads with MiXCR, one row per CDR3 protein. The table includes over 1,500,000 distinct CDR3 sequences, roughly two fifths detected once. The sample consisted of blood. The receptors derive from a human donor in good health. Both conserved end residues are part of each CDR3. The D gene is left open where the match is weak. Not every row has a clone size; where given, it reads once, few, many or a size class.

j_gene: TRBJ2-1
d_gene: .
v_gene: TRBV9
abundance: few
CDR3nt: TGTGCCAGCAGCCTGACGACAGTCTACAATGAGCAGTTCTTC
CDR3aa: CASSLTTVYNEQFF

j_gene: TRBJ2-5
d_gene: TRBD2
v_gene: TRBV5-1
abundance: few
CDR3nt: TGCGCCAGCAGTCCCACTAGCGGGGGGTCTTGGATCGGGGAGACCCAGTACTTC
CDR3aa: CASSPTSGGSWIGETQYF

j_gene: TRBJ2-1
d_gene: TRBD2
v_gene: TRBV7-3
abundance: .
CDR3nt: TGTGCCAGCAGCGCCTCGACTAGCGGGGGCCCCTACAATGAGCAGTTCTTC
CDR3aa: CASSASTSGGPYNEQFF

j_gene: TRBJ1-5
d_gene: .
v_gene: TRBV3-1
abundance: .
CDR3nt: TGTGCCAGCAGCCCCATTGAGGGGAGTGAGCCCCAGCATTTT
CDR3aa: CASSPIEGSEPQHF

j_gene: TRBJ1-2
d_gene: TRBD1
v_gene: TRBV29-1
abundance: few
CDR3nt: TGCAGCGCGGACAGGGAGAGCTACACCTTC
CDR3aa: CSADRESYTF

j_gene: TRBJ2-1
d_gene: TRBD1
v_gene: TRBV6-2/TRBV6-3
abundance: .
CDR3nt: TGTGCCAGCAGTGACCAGGGGGCCTTGGATGAGCAGTTCTTC
CDR3aa: CASSDQGALDEQFF

j_gene: TRBJ2-3
d_gene: TRBD1
v_gene: TRBV5-1
abundance: .
CDR3nt: TGCGCCAGCAGCTGGCAGACAGGGGTAGGCACAGATACGCAGTATTTT
CDR3aa: CASSWQTGVGTDTQYF

j_gene: TRBJ1-5
d_gene: .
v_gene: TRBV7-2
abundance: few
CDR3nt: TGTGCCAGCAGCTTAGGTGGGGGACGGCAGCCCCAGCATTTT
CDR3aa: CASSLGGGRQPQHF

j_gene: TRBJ1-2
d_gene: .
v_gene: TRBV7-9
abundance: .
CDR3nt: TGTGCCAGCTTAACCCCTCAGGGCGGCTACACCTTC
CDR3aa: CASLTPQGGYTF

j_gene: TRBJ1-2
d_gene: TRBD1
v_gene: TRBV20-1
abundance: few
CDR3nt: TGCAGTGCCCCGGGACAGGGGACTATCTATGGCTACACCTTC
CDR3aa: CSAPGQGTIYGYTF

j_gene: TRBJ2-7
d_gene: TRBD1
v_gene: TRBV7-2
abundance: .
CDR3nt: TGTGCCAGCAGTTTGACCCCGGGACAGGGTTCCGAGCAGTACTTC
CDR3aa: CASSLTPGQGSEQYF

j_gene: TRBJ2-1
d_gene: TRBD2
v_gene: TRBV6-5
abundance: few
CDR3nt: TGTGCCAGCAGCCTAACCGGGGGGGCCGACTACAATGAGCAGTTCTTC
CDR3aa: CASSLTGGADYNEQFF

j_gene: TRBJ2-6
d_gene: .
v_gene: TRBV5-4
abundance: once
CDR3nt: TGTGCCAGCAGCTACGGCCCCAGGGCCAACGTCCTGACTTTC
CDR3aa: CASSYGPRANVLTF

j_gene: TRBJ2-7
d_gene: .
v_gene: TRBV29-1
abundance: few
CDR3nt: TGCAGCGCACTTCAGAGATACGAGCAGTACTTC
CDR3aa: CSALQRYEQYF

j_gene: TRBJ2-3
d_gene: .
v_gene: TRBV12-3/TRBV12-4
abundance: few
CDR3nt: TGTGCCAGCAGTCCCTGGGCGGGCATGATCACAGATACGCAGTATTTT
CDR3aa: CASSPWAGMITDTQYF

j_gene: TRBJ2-7
d_gene: .
v_gene: TRBV20-1
abundance: few
CDR3nt: TGCAGTGCTAGGTTAGGGGACCACTCCTACGAGCAGTACTTC
CDR3aa: CSARLGDHSYEQYF

j_gene: TRBJ2-1
d_gene: TRBD1
v_gene: TRBV7-8
abundance: few
CDR3nt: TGTGCCAGCACCCCAACGCCGGCAGGGGGCTACAATGAGCAGTTCTTC
CDR3aa: CASTPTPAGGYNEQFF

j_gene: TRBJ2-7
d_gene: .
v_gene: TRBV5-1
abundance: few
CDR3nt: TGCGCCAGCAGCTCAACAGGGTACGACGAGCAGTACTTC
CDR3aa: CASSSTGYDEQYF

j_gene: TRBJ1-1
d_gene: .
v_gene: TRBV5-1
abundance: .
CDR3nt: TGCGCCAGCGGCGCACGGCCCCAAGAAGCTTTCTTT
CDR3aa: CASGARPQEAFF

j_gene: TRBJ1-1
d_gene: TRBD1
v_gene: TRBV6-5
abundance: .
CDR3nt: TGCGCCAGCAGTTCTCCTGAGGGGGCGGCTAACACTGAAGCTTTCTTT
CDR3aa: CASSSPEGAANTEAFF

j_gene: TRBJ1-2
d_gene: TRBD1
v_gene: TRBV12-3/TRBV12-4
abundance: .
CDR3nt: TGTGCCAGCAGTTCCCCAGGGGGCAATGGCTACACCTTC
CDR3aa: CASSSPGGNGYTF

j_gene: TRBJ2-7
d_gene: .
v_gene: TRBV19
abundance: few
CDR3nt: TGTGCCAGTAGTATAGAAGGGGACCCCGGCTACGAGCAGTACTTC
CDR3aa: CASSIEGDPGYEQYF

j_gene: TRBJ1-2
d_gene: .
v_gene: TRBV4-1
abundance: few
CDR3nt: TGCGCCAGCAGCCAAGTTTTAGGTCAGGGTGTCGGCGGCTACACCTTC
CDR3aa: CASSQVLGQGVGGYTF

j_gene: TRBJ2-1
d_gene: .
v_gene: TRBV25-1
abundance: few
CDR3nt: TGTGCCAGCAGTGAGTCCCCACAAGATGAGCAGTTCTTC
CDR3aa: CASSESPQDEQFF

j_gene: TRBJ2-7
d_gene: .
v_gene: TRBV6-1
abundance: few
CDR3nt: TGTGCCAGCAGTGAAGGTGGACCCTCCTACGAGCAGTACTTC
CDR3aa: CASSEGGPSYEQYF

j_gene: TRBJ2-7
d_gene: TRBD1
v_gene: TRBV20-1
abundance: few
CDR3nt: TGCAGTGCCCCCTGGGACAGGGACTACGAGCAGTACTTC
CDR3aa: CSAPWDRDYEQYF

j_gene: TRBJ2-7
d_gene: TRBD2
v_gene: TRBV3-1
abundance: .
CDR3nt: TGTGCCAGCAGCCCGGCGACCGGGGGGGCCTACGAGCAGTACTTC
CDR3aa: CASSPATGGAYEQYF

j_gene: TRBJ2-3
d_gene: .
v_gene: TRBV10-3
abundance: .
CDR3nt: TGTGCCATCGCGGCGGGGGCTAGCACAGATACGCAGTATTTT
CDR3aa: CAIAAGASTDTQYF

j_gene: TRBJ2-7
d_gene: .
v_gene: TRBV9
abundance: few
CDR3nt: TGTGCCAGCAGCCCCCACAACAGGATCAGCTCCTACGAGCAGTACTTC
CDR3aa: CASSPHNRISSYEQYF

j_gene: TRBJ1-2
d_gene: .
v_gene: TRBV7-3
abundance: few
CDR3nt: TGTGCCAGCAGCTCGAAATCTAGTGGCTACACCTTC
CDR3aa: CASSSKSSGYTF

j_gene: TRBJ2-5
d_gene: .
v_gene: TRBV29-1
abundance: many
CDR3nt: TGCAGCGTTAAAGGGGGGGGCGTGGAAGAGACCCAGTACTTC
CDR3aa: CSVKGGGVEETQYF

j_gene: TRBJ2-7
d_gene: .
v_gene: TRBV7-6
abundance: few
CDR3nt: TGTGCCAGCAGCTTAGCGGTGGGGGCACTGCCCTACGAGCAGTACTTC
CDR3aa: CASSLAVGALPYEQYF

j_gene: TRBJ2-1
d_gene: .
v_gene: TRBV6-2/TRBV6-3
abundance: few
CDR3nt: TGTGCCAGCAGTTGGAACAGGGCCAATGAGCAGTTCTTC
CDR3aa: CASSWNRANEQFF

j_gene: TRBJ2-3
d_gene: .
v_gene: TRBV6-5
abundance: few
CDR3nt: TGTGCCAGCAGTTTAATACAGGACCGCACAGATACGCAGTATTTT
CDR3aa: CASSLIQDRTDTQYF

j_gene: TRBJ2-4
d_gene: .
v_gene: TRBV29-1
abundance: .
CDR3nt: TGCAGCGTTGCGGGGGACCGGCTGGAGCAGTACTTC
CDR3aa: CSVAGDRLEQYF

j_gene: TRBJ2-7
d_gene: TRBD1
v_gene: TRBV20-1
abundance: few
CDR3nt: TGCAGTGCTCTAAAGGGACCCGGGACAGACTCCTACGAGCAGTACTTC
CDR3aa: CSALKGPGTDSYEQYF

j_gene: TRBJ2-6
d_gene: .
v_gene: TRBV5-1
abundance: once
CDR3nt: TGCGCCAGCAGCTTGATGGGGGGCCCCGCTGGGGCCAACGTCCTGACTTTC
CDR3aa: CASSLMGGPAGANVLTF

j_gene: TRBJ1-5
d_gene: .
v_gene: TRBV24-1
abundance: .
CDR3nt: TGTGCCACCAGTGAAGACAGTTCCCCCAATCAGCCCCGGCATTTT
CDR3aa: CATSEDSSPNQPRHF

j_gene: TRBJ1-3
d_gene: .
v_gene: TRBV28
abundance: few
CDR3nt: TGTGCCAGCTCTACCGTATTTGGAAACACCATATATTTT
CDR3aa: CASSTVFGNTIYF

j_gene: TRBJ2-7
d_gene: .
v_gene: TRBV7-3
abundance: few
CDR3nt: TGTGCCAGCAGCCAAATGGCGGGGCCCTCCTACGAGCAGTACTTC
CDR3aa: CASSQMAGPSYEQYF

j_gene: TRBJ2-1
d_gene: TRBD1
v_gene: TRBV27
abundance: few
CDR3nt: TGTGCCAGCAGTTTAGGGGCAGGGGGCCACAGCTCCTACAATGAGCAGTTCTTC
CDR3aa: CASSLGAGGHSSYNEQFF

j_gene: TRBJ2-1
d_gene: TRBD1
v_gene: TRBV29-1
abundance: few
CDR3nt: TGCAGCGTTGAGACACCGGGACAGGGCTCCTACAATGAGCAGTTCTTC
CDR3aa: CSVETPGQGSYNEQFF

j_gene: TRBJ2-1
d_gene: TRBD2
v_gene: TRBV7-2
abundance: few
CDR3nt: TGTGCCAGCAGCTTAGAGGCGGGGGGATACCTTGAGCAGTTCTTC
CDR3aa: CASSLEAGGYLEQFF

j_gene: TRBJ2-5
d_gene: .
v_gene: TRBV6-6
abundance: few
CDR3nt: TGTGCCAGCAACAAACTAGGGCCCCAAGAGACCCAGTACTTC
CDR3aa: CASNKLGPQETQYF

j_gene: TRBJ2-7
d_gene: .
v_gene: TRBV6-1
abundance: .
CDR3nt: TGTGCCAGCAGTGAATCGAACTCAATCCTGATATACGAGCAGTACTTC
CDR3aa: CASSESNSILIYEQYF

j_gene: TRBJ1-5
d_gene: .
v_gene: TRBV12-3/TRBV12-4
abundance: .
CDR3nt: TGTGCCGGCAGTTTGGACACCCTCCCCAATCAGCCCCAGCATTTT
CDR3aa: CAGSLDTLPNQPQHF

j_gene: TRBJ2-3
d_gene: .
v_gene: TRBV29-1
abundance: .
CDR3nt: TGCAGCGTCATACGCCGACTAGGAGTCCCAGATACGCAGTATTTT
CDR3aa: CSVIRRLGVPDTQYF

j_gene: TRBJ1-4
d_gene: TRBD1
v_gene: TRBV7-9
abundance: .
CDR3nt: TGTGCCAGCAGCTTCGACAGGGTGCCAACTAATGAAAAACTGTTTTTT
CDR3aa: CASSFDRVPTNEKLFF

j_gene: TRBJ1-5
d_gene: TRBD1
v_gene: TRBV6-2/TRBV6-3
abundance: few
CDR3nt: TGTGCCAGCATGTCGGGACAGGTTCTTTATAGCAATCAGCCCCAGCATTTT
CDR3aa: CASMSGQVLYSNQPQHF

j_gene: TRBJ1-1
d_gene: TRBD1
v_gene: TRBV7-2
abundance: few
CDR3nt: TGTGCCAGCAGCTTGCAGGGGGCGAGGGTGAACACTGAAGCTTTCTTT
CDR3aa: CASSLQGARVNTEAFF

j_gene: TRBJ2-7
d_gene: .
v_gene: TRBV7-8
abundance: few
CDR3nt: TGTGCCAGCAGCCGACGAGGGGTCCTTAACGAGCAGTACTTC
CDR3aa: CASSRRGVLNEQYF

j_gene: TRBJ2-5
d_gene: .
v_gene: TRBV13
abundance: few
CDR3nt: TGTGCCAGCAGCTTAGGGGCTCAAGTTACCCAGTACTTC
CDR3aa: CASSLGAQVTQYF

j_gene: TRBJ2-5
d_gene: .
v_gene: TRBV6-6
abundance: .
CDR3nt: TGTGCCAGCAGTTCCCCACCGGAGGGAGGAGAGACCCAGTACTTC
CDR3aa: CASSSPPEGGETQYF

j_gene: TRBJ1-2
d_gene: .
v_gene: TRBV27
abundance: few
CDR3nt: TGTGCCAGCAGTTCCTTCCAAACAGGACTCTATGGCTACACCTTC
CDR3aa: CASSSFQTGLYGYTF

j_gene: TRBJ1-1
d_gene: .
v_gene: TRBV9
abundance: .
CDR3nt: TGTGCCAGCAGCGTAGAAGTTGGGGGGTGGGAAGGGGCAGCTTTCTTT
CDR3aa: CASSVEVGGWEGAAFF

j_gene: TRBJ1-2
d_gene: TRBD1
v_gene: TRBV18
abundance: few
CDR3nt: TGTGCCAGCTCATTTTCCGGGACAGGGGGCGAGACCTATGGCTACACCTTC
CDR3aa: CASSFSGTGGETYGYTF